The 2 T cell receptor beta chains below come from one sample, sequenced in a study of blood T cells in healthy people across ages. Primers used in a second PCR of roughly 6 to 11 cycles were a sample-barcoded 5' primer and a J-beta primer mix. TCRdb ran MiXCR on the 5' RACE reads and lists one entry per CDR3 protein. Among a few hundred thousand distinct CDR3 sequences, about 28% were seen once, and the ten largest hold 3.6%. These same data were also listed under a study on T cells of mothers and their children.

Specimen: blood. These receptor sequences come from a boy younger than 10 in good health.

The table lists this clonotype with a few counts. V is TRBV6-1 and J is TRBJ2-7; D is perhaps TRBD1 or TRBD2 (6 bases each). Germline V gene sequence: CDR1 MNHNS, CDR2 SASEGT. Trimming left V 2 bases short and J 4 bases short, with 12 bases between. The CDR3 is made up of 14 amino acids. This chain's CDR3 is CASSEWQGRYEQYF. CDR3 nucleotide sequence: TGTGCCAGCAGTGAATGGCAGGGGAGGTACGAGCAGTACTTC.

This clonotype has only a few counts. This sequence joins TRBV12-3 or TRBV12-4 and TRBJ1-1; TRBD1 might be the D (6 bases). The ends were cut back, 6 bases at V and 3 bases at J, with 14 bases in the middle. This CDR3 region has 14 residues. The CDR3 loop reads CASRTGSVDTEAFF. The CDR3 DNA is TGTGCCAGCAGAACAGGGAGTGTGGACACTGAAGCTTTCTTT.